A single sample is the source of the 27 T cell receptor beta chains below, sequenced in a study of T cells in Graves' hyperthyroidism and ophthalmopathy. TCR beta CDR3 regions were amplified from RNA transcripts. The TCR CDR3 was amplified in a first-round RT-PCR using the HTBI primer set. TCRdb re-derived calls from the multiplex PCR reads in MiXCR, one entry per CDR3 protein. The sample holds about 52,000 distinct CDR3 sequences, less than 60% seen once. The sequencing input was blood. Every receptor here comes from a woman between 45 and 65 years old with Graves' ophthalmopathy.

Worth noting for this clonotype: The junction departs from germline at one end; a sequencing error may be responsible. The chain combines TRBV15 with TRBJ2-1; possibly TRBD1 or TRBD2 for D (5 bases each). The germline V gene encodes CDR1 LNHNV and CDR2 YYDKDF (reference sequence). The CDR3 totals 16 residues. The CDR3 DNA reads TGTGCCGCCAGCAGTCGGGGCGCGAGCTCCTACAATGAGCAGTTCTTC. Translated, it gives CAASSRGASSYNEQFF.

Many counts were recorded for this clonotype. V is TRBV4-2 and J is TRBJ2-5; no reliable D call. The CDR3 spans 15 residues. V lost 4 bases, J lost 5 bases, and 17 bases lay in between. CDR1 LGHNA and CDR2 YNFKEQ come from the germline V gene. As DNA, the CDR3 is TGTGCCAGCAGCCCGGCAAGGCAAGCAGTGGAGACCCAGTACTTC. Translated: CASSPARQAVETQYF.

Notes on this clonotype: Given a much more abundant clone one base away, this may be a read error. This sequence joins TRBV6-5 and TRBJ1-3; D ambiguous. CDR3 size: 15 residues. In germline, CDR1 is MNHEY, CDR2 SVGAGI. Trimming removed 5 bases at V and 0 bases at J, with 11 bases between. CDR3 bases: TGTGCCAGCAGTAAAGGACCGTACTCTGGAAACACCATATATTTT. Translation: CASSKGPYSGNTIYF.

By proportion, this clonotype is medium-sized. The genes are TRBV10-3 and TRBJ1-4; D is perhaps TRBD1 (5 bases). CDR3 size: 15 residues. Germline-derived CDR1 and CDR2 are ENHRY and SYGVKD. The ends were cut back, 3 bases at V and 1 base at J, with 9 bases in the middle. The CDR3 coding sequence is TGTGCCATCAGTGACAGGGACGGAACTAATGAAAAACTGTTTTTT. It encodes CAISDRDGTNEKLFF.

This clonotype came up many times. V is TRBV12-3 or TRBV12-4 and J is TRBJ2-1, with TRBD1 matching 8 bases. With V trimmed by 3 bases and J by 7 bases, 8 bases remained unmatched. The CDR3 loop spans 15 amino acids. CDR3 bases: TGTGCCAGCAGTTTCATCCCGGACAGGGATAATGAGCAGTTCTTC. Amino acids: CASSFIPDRDNEQFF.

This clonotype came up many times. This chain links TRBV11-2 with TRBJ2-5; D unclear. Trimming shortened V by 1 base and J by 2 bases, and 11 bases separated the two germline ends. In germline, CDR1 is SGHAT, CDR2 FQNNGV. The CDR3 covers 15 residues. The CDR3 loop reads CASSLGSRRQETQYF. In DNA, the CDR3 is TGTGCCAGCAGCTTAGGGTCGCGGCGACAAGAGACCCAGTACTTC. The full variable domain, rest sourced from reference TRBV11-2 and TRBJ2-5, is EAGVAQSPRYKIIEKRQSVAFWCNPISGHATLYWYQQILGQGPKLLIQFQNNGVVDDSQLPKDRFSAERLKGVDSTLKIQPAKLEDSAVYLCASSLGSRRQETQYFGPGTRLLVL.

This clonotype was observed at least ten times. This chain links TRBV5-1 with TRBJ2-4, with D maybe TRBD2 (6 bases). Germline V gene lookup returns CDR1 SGHRS and CDR2 YFSETQ. Trimming stripped 4 bases from V and 4 bases from J, with 15 bases between. The CDR3 is 15 amino acids. The CDR3 spells CASSSLGLTKNIQYF. Here the CDR3 DNA reads TGCGCCAGCAGCAGCTTGGGACTCACTAAAAACATTCAGTACTTC.

This clonotype was detected only a few times. The chain is built from TRBV7-3 and TRBJ2-2; 7 positions match TRBD1. V shed 0 bases and J 0 bases; nucleotides not matched to a gene: 19. The germline CDR1 and CDR2 sequences are SGHTA and FQGTGA. The CDR3 has 22 residues. The CDR3 nucleotides read TGTGCCAGCAGCTTAACAGGGGACAGATTAAACGGAAAATGGGCGAACACCGGGGAGCTGTTTTTT. Translating it yields CASSLTGDRLNGKWANTGELFF. Complete variable domain (other parts from reference TRBV7-3 and TRBJ2-2): GAGVSQTPSNKVTEKGKYVELRCDPISGHTALYWYRQSLGQGPEFLIYFQGTGAADDSGLPNDRFFAVRPEGSVSTLKIQRTERGDSAVYLCASSLTGDRLNGKWANTGELFFGEGSRLTVL.

The CDR3 region has the DNA TGTGCCACCAGCAGAGATCGGGGCGGGGAGACCCAGTACTTC. Translation: CATSRDRGGETQYF. The V call is TRBV15, the J call TRBJ2-5; either TRBD1 or TRBD2 may supply D (5 bases each). In germline, CDR1 is LNHNV, CDR2 YYDKDF (reference sequence). Trimming left V 0 bases short and J 5 bases short, with 10 bases between. The CDR3 sequence is 14 residues long.

As for this clonotype: This may be a read error, as it is one base from a much larger clone. The gene calls are TRBV12-3 or TRBV12-4 and TRBJ2-7; tentatively, D is TRBD2 (6 bases). Trimming left V 6 bases short and J 2 bases short, with 14 bases between. The CDR3 has 14 amino acids. The CDR3 bases are TGTGCCAGCAGAACTACCGGGAGCGCCTACGAGCAGTACTTC. Translating gives CASRTTGSAYEQYF.

The chain combines TRBV20-1 with TRBJ2-2, with no clear D. CDR1 and CDR2 from the germline V gene are DFQATT and SNEGSKA (reference sequence). The CDR3 length is 13 residues. V was cut by 3 bases and J by 7 bases, with 12 bases left in between. In DNA, the CDR3 is TGCAGTGCTAGCCCTAACGATGACGGGGAGCTGTTTTTT. Protein sequence: CSASPNDDGELFF.

This sequence joins TRBV3-1 and TRBJ2-3, with D perhaps given as TRBD1 or TRBD2 (6 bases each). Trimming left V 6 bases short and J 0 bases short, with 13 bases between. The CDR3 is 15 residues long. Germline values: CDR1 LGHDT, CDR2 YNNKEL (reference sequence). DNA of the CDR3: TGTGCCAGCAGGACTAGAGGGGGGAGCACAGATACGCAGTATTTT. Protein sequence: CASRTRGGSTDTQYF.

The V gene is TRBV9, the J gene TRBJ2-3, with 11 bases identical to TRBD2. The CDR3 has 17 amino acids. Germline-derived CDR1 and CDR2 are SGDLS and YYNGEE. V shed 0 bases and J 3 bases; nucleotides not matched to a gene: 6. The CDR3 region is CASSVGGLAELTDTQYF. Written as DNA, the CDR3 is TGTGCCAGCAGCGTAGGGGGACTAGCGGAGCTTACAGATACGCAGTATTTT.

The V and J genes are TRBV7-8 and TRBJ2-7; D call uncertain. CDR1 and CDR2 from the germline V gene are SGHVS and FQNEAQ. The CDR3 extends over 14 amino acids. With 5 bases removed from V and 3 bases from J, the gap between germline ends came to 14 bases. The CDR3 DNA is TGTGCCAGCAGCGCCCAGGTGACAAACTACGAGCAGTACTTC. Its translation is CASSAQVTNYEQYF.

The rearrangement uses TRBV10-3 and TRBJ2-7, with 7 bases fitting TRBD1. Germline-derived CDR1 and CDR2 are ENHRY and SYGVKD. CDR3 length: 14 residues. V was clipped by 6 bases and J by 4 bases; unmatched bases: 9. The CDR3 DNA reads TGTGCCATCAGGGCTACAGGGGTTTTATACGAGCAGTACTTC. It translates to CAIRATGVLYEQYF.

A word on this clonotype: A read error is possible here, since a much larger clone lies one base away. The genes are TRBV7-9 and TRBJ2-1; the match to TRBD2 covers 10 bases. This CDR3 is built from 14 residues. Unmatched junction bases numbered 8, after V lost 6 bases and J lost 9 bases. CDR1 and CDR2 (germline): SEHNR, FQNEAQ (reference sequence). The CDR3 here is CASRPGLANGEQFF. Here the CDR3 DNA reads TGTGCCAGCAGACCGGGACTAGCGAATGGTGAGCAGTTCTTC.

The chain links TRBV20-1 to TRBJ2-3; TRBD2 matches at 11 bases. V dropped 3 bases and J dropped 9; count of bases not matched to a gene: 8. Germline V lookup: CDR1 DFQATT, CDR2 SNEGSKA (reference sequence). The CDR3 sequence is 14 residues long. This CDR3 is CSARSLAGEGTQYF. CDR3 DNA sequence: TGCAGTGCTAGGTCACTAGCGGGAGAAGGGACGCAGTATTTT.

The gene calls are TRBV9 and TRBJ2-6; 11 bases agree with TRBD1. The CDR3 is 17 residues long. CDR1 is SGDLS, CDR2 YYNGEE, per germline. V lost 3 bases to trimming and J lost 2 bases; unmatched junction nucleotides: 4. CDR3 residues: CASSAWTGGAGANVLTF. The CDR3 DNA sequence: TGTGCCAGCAGCGCGTGGACAGGGGGCGCTGGGGCCAACGTCCTGACTTTC. Variable domain in full (rest from reference TRBV9 and TRBJ2-6): DSGVTQTPKHLITATGQRVTLRCSPRSGDLSVYWYQQSLDQGLQFLIQYYNGEERAKGNILERFSAQQFPDLHSELNLSSLELGDSALYFCASSAWTGGAGANVLTFGAGSRLTVL.

This clonotype showed up many times. The J gene is TRBJ2-5, the V gene TRBV20-1, with D uncertain. The CDR3 is 15 amino acids. Trimming shortened V by 4 bases and J by 5 bases, and 20 bases separated the two germline ends. CDR1 is DFQATT and CDR2 is SNEGSKA in the germline V gene (reference sequence). The CDR3 bases are TGCAGTGCTACCCCTCCGGGCCCCGTTGGGGAGACCCAGTACTTC. Translating gives CSATPPGPVGETQYF.

This clonotype was observed many times. V is TRBV5-6 and J is TRBJ2-3; no reliable D call. Trimming cost V 0 bases and J 4 bases, with 12 bases left between them. The CDR3 covers 15 residues. Germline V lookup: CDR1 SGHDT, CDR2 YYEEEE. This CDR3 is CASSLGLVEADTQYF. CDR3 bases: TGTGCCAGCAGCTTGGGGTTAGTAGAAGCAGATACGCAGTATTTT. Full variable domain (missing parts from reference TRBV5-6 and TRBJ2-3): DAGVTQSPTHLIKTRGQQVTLRCSPKSGHDTVSWYQQALGQGPQFIFQYYEEEERQRGNFPDRFSGHQFPNYSSELNVNALLLGDSALYLCASSLGLVEADTQYFGPGTRLTVL.

This clonotype was seen just once. The rearrangement links TRBV20-1 to TRBJ2-3, with D uncertain. Germline values: CDR1 DFQATT, CDR2 SNEGSKA (reference sequence). V shed 3 bases and J shed 11 bases, with 12 bases lying between them. The CDR3 spans 11 residues. CDR3 loop: CSASVPGGQYF. DNA for the CDR3: TGCAGTGCTAGCGTCCCAGGCGGGCAGTATTTT.

This chain joins TRBV5-1 and TRBJ2-7, with D unresolved. Germline-derived CDR1 and CDR2 are SGHRS and YFSETQ. This CDR3 has 13 residues. Trimming stripped 8 bases from V and 2 bases from J, with 14 bases between. The DNA for the CDR3 is TGCGCCAGGGCGCGTTGGACCCCCTACGAGCAGTACTTC. This translates into CARARWTPYEQYF.

V gene TRBV12-3 or TRBV12-4 combines with J gene TRBJ1-2; 7 positions agree with TRBD1. The J segment lost 8 bases and the V segment lost 10 bases, leaving 16 bases of the junction unmatched. The CDR3 spans 14 residues. CDR3 bases: TGTGCCATCAACCTCTCAGGGGGGGGGCACGGCTACACCTTC. This translates into CAINLSGGGHGYTF.

This clonotype was observed at least ten times. The V and J genes are TRBV19 and TRBJ2-3; possibly TRBD2 for D (5 bases). CDR1 is LNHDA and CDR2 is SQIVND in the germline V gene (reference sequence). V was cut by 7 bases and J by 2 bases, with 13 bases left in between. The CDR3 is 14 residues long. CDR3 sequence: CASKASWDTDTQYF. CDR3 in DNA: TGTGCCAGTAAAGCTAGCTGGGACACAGATACGCAGTATTTT.

The gene calls are TRBV20-1 and TRBJ2-1; no definite D call. The CDR3 is 14 residues long. The V gene's germline CDR1 is DFQATT and CDR2 SNEGSKA (reference sequence). Between the trimmed V and J ends, which lost 5 bases and 0 bases, there was a span of 11 bases. The DNA of the CDR3 is TGCAGTGCTCCGAGCCCGAGCTCCTACAATGAGCAGTTCTTC. Translating gives CSAPSPSSYNEQFF.

The CDR3 DNA sequence: TGCGCCAGCAGGATTAGGGTCACCGGGGGGGAGACCCAGTACTTC. It yields the protein CASRIRVTGGETQYF. V gene TRBV5-1 combines with J gene TRBJ2-5, with 7 bases fitting TRBD2. Trimming at V came to 5 bases and at J to 5 bases, leaving 12 bases not matched to a gene. This CDR3 is built from 15 residues. The germline V gene has CDR1 SGHRS and CDR2 YFSETQ.

This clonotype was recorded many times. The chain recombines TRBV6-5 with TRBJ1-1; D gene unclear. V shed 4 bases and J shed 1 base, with 7 bases lying between them. Per germline, CDR1 MNHEY and CDR2 SVGAGI. The CDR3 is 13 amino acids. This chain's CDR3 is CASSWARNTEAFF. The CDR3 nucleotides are TGTGCCAGCAGTTGGGCCAGGAACACTGAAGCTTTCTTT.